The next 31 T cell receptor beta chains were all read from a single sample in a study of response to subunit inactivated influenza vaccine. Via MiXCR, TCRdb re-called the RT-PCR reads, giving one row per CDR3 protein. The table has a few hundred thousand distinct CDR3 sequences, 12% to 15% seen once. The specimen was PBMCs from blood, collected 11 to 12 days after vaccination. The receptors derive from a man aged 50 or older who received an inactivated influenza vaccine.

The chain combines TRBV7-2 with TRBJ2-2; 11 bases align to TRBD2. From germline, CDR1 is SGHTA and CDR2 FQGNSA. The CDR3 sequence is 16 residues long. The trim removed 2 bases at V and 6 bases at J, leaving 5 bases unmatched. For the CDR3, the DNA is TGTGCCAGCAGCTTAATGCTAGCGGGAGGACCCGGGGAGCTGTTTTTT. Protein: CASSLMLAGGPGELFF.

The rearrangement joins TRBV15 to TRBJ2-7, with 8 bases aligning to TRBD1. Germline-derived CDR1 and CDR2 are LNHNV and YYDKDF (reference sequence). The CDR3 spans 14 residues. After removal of 3 bases from V and 5 bases from J, the junction contained 6 bases not matched to a gene. DNA of the CDR3: TGTGCCACCAGCAGGCGGGACAGGTCCCACGAGCAGTACTTC. Its translation is CATSRRDRSHEQYF.

V gene TRBV7-9 combines with J gene TRBJ2-3; TRBD1 aligns across 10 bases. CDR1 is SEHNR and CDR2 is FQNEAQ in the germline V gene (reference sequence). The CDR3 totals 15 residues. Trimming took 11 bases from V and 4 from J; bases not matched to a gene: 12. The CDR3 reads CALAPDRGRADTQYF. The CDR3 DNA is TGTGCCCTGGCCCCCGACAGGGGGCGCGCAGATACGCAGTATTTT.

J is TRBJ2-2 and V is TRBV7-2, with 10 bases aligning to TRBD1. Germline V gives CDR1 SGHTA, CDR2 FQGNSA. V shed 5 bases, J shed 4 bases, and the junction held 7 bases outside the gene matches. CDR3 length: 16 amino acids. For the CDR3, the DNA is TGTGCCAGCAGCGGCCAGACAGGGGGCGGCACCGGGGAGCTGTTTTTT. Protein product: CASSGQTGGGTGELFF.

The chain links TRBV27 to TRBJ2-7, with D hard to call. V was cut by 2 bases and J by 1 base, with 9 bases left in between. Germline V CDR1 and CDR2: MNHEY, SMNVEV (reference sequence). CDR3 length: 14 residues. This chain's CDR3 is CASSLVHDSYEQYF. Written as DNA, the CDR3 is TGTGCCAGCAGTTTAGTTCACGATTCCTACGAGCAGTACTTC.

The table lists this clonotype with many counts. The V and J genes are TRBV7-8 and TRBJ2-7; no clear D gene. V gave up 1 base and J gave up 3 bases, with 7 bases separating them. This CDR3 is built from 13 residues. Germline V gene sequence: CDR1 SGHVS, CDR2 FQNEAQ. CDR3 coding DNA: TGTGCCAGCAGCTTAGGAGGTAACTACGAGCAGTACTTC. It codes for CASSLGGNYEQYF.

The CDR3, as DNA: TGCGCCAGCAGCCCCCGCCCCGACAGGGGGCAATTGGATGAGCAGTTCTTC. Protein product: CASSPRPDRGQLDEQFF. The rearrangement joins TRBV23-1 to TRBJ2-1, with TRBD1 matching 10 bases. TRBV23-1 is treated as an ORF (open reading frame) with a function not yet certain. The trim removed 6 bases at V and 8 bases at J, leaving 16 bases unmatched. This CDR3 contains 17 residues.

The chain employs TRBV7-9 and TRBJ1-3; D not certain. There are 11 residues in the CDR3. CDR1 is SEHNR and CDR2 is FQNEAQ in the germline V gene (reference sequence). V lost 5 bases and J lost 5, with 4 bases in between. This CDR3 reads CASSQRNTIYF. In DNA form, the CDR3 reads TGTGCCAGCAGCCAAAGAAACACCATATATTTT. Full variable domain (remainder filled in from reference TRBV7-9 and TRBJ1-3): DTGVSQNPRHKITKRGQNVTFRCDPISEHNRLYWYRQTLGQGPEFLTYFQNEAQLEKSRLLSDRFSAERPKGSFSTLEIQRTEQGDSAMYLCASSQRNTIYFGEGSWLTVV.

V and J are TRBV28 and TRBJ1-1; D may be TRBD1 (5 bases). The CDR3 extends over 13 amino acids. V lost 6 bases and J lost 0, with 8 bases in between. Germline V gene data show CDR1 as MDHEN and CDR2 as SYDVKM. CDR3 DNA sequence: TGTGCCAGCAGACAGGTTCTGAACACTGAAGCTTTCTTT. Its protein product is CASRQVLNTEAFF.

This chain joins TRBV5-1 and TRBJ1-6; TRBD1 matches at 12 bases. The germline V gene has CDR1 SGHRS and CDR2 YFSETQ. J lost 8 bases, V lost 4 bases, and 7 bases had no gene match. The CDR3 is made up of 16 amino acids. The CDR3 sequence is CASSMGTGGADSPLHF. The CDR3 DNA follows: TGCGCCAGCAGCATGGGGACAGGGGGCGCGGATTCACCCCTCCACTTT. The full variable domain, rest sourced from reference TRBV5-1 and TRBJ1-6, is KAGVTQTPRYLIKTRGQQVTLSCSPISGHRSVSWYQQTPGQGLQFLFEYFSETQRNKGNFPGRFSGRQFSNSRSEMNVSTLELGDSALYLCASSMGTGGADSPLHFGNGTRLTVT.

This clonotype was counted only a few times. V usage is TRBV7-9 and J usage is TRBJ2-7, with 7 bases matching TRBD1. Germline V gene data show CDR1 as SEHNR and CDR2 as FQNEAQ (reference sequence). With 3 bases clipped from V and 5 bases from J, the junction kept 7 bases outside the gene matches. There are 14 residues in the CDR3. CDR3 amino acids: CASSLAGQVHEQYF. The DNA of the CDR3 is TGTGCCAGCAGCTTGGCTGGACAGGTCCACGAGCAGTACTTC. Full variable domain (missing parts from reference TRBV7-9 and TRBJ2-7): DTGVSQNPRHKITKRGQNVTFRCDPISEHNRLYWYRQTLGQGPEFLTYFQNEAQLEKSRLLSDRFSAERPKGSFSTLEIQRTEQGDSAMYLCASSLAGQVHEQYFGPGTRLTVT.

In its sample, this clonotype was seen many times. V usage is TRBV18 and J usage is TRBJ2-5; D is ambiguous. In germline, CDR1 is KGHSH, CDR2 LQKENI. The CDR3 length is 13 residues. With 4 bases removed from V and 5 bases from J, the gap between germline ends came to 11 bases. CDR3 DNA sequence: TGTGCCAGCTCACTCGGAGTCGGCGAGACCCAGTACTTC. Translation: CASSLGVGETQYF. Full variable domain (remainder filled in from reference TRBV18 and TRBJ2-5): NAGVMQNPRHLVRRRGQEARLRCSPMKGHSHVYWYRQLPEEGLKFMVYLQKENIIDESGMPKERFSAEFPKEGPSILRIQQVVRGDSAAYFCASSLGVGETQYFGPGTRLLVL.

This clonotype showed up just once. The chain carries TRBV7-8 and TRBJ2-1; D perhaps matches TRBD2 (5 bases). Trimming removed 3 bases at V and 5 bases at J, with 11 bases between. This CDR3 spans 14 amino acids. Germline CDR1 reads SGHVS; CDR2 reads FQNEAQ. Here the CDR3 reads CASSFRGRHNEQFF. In DNA, the CDR3 is TGTGCCAGCAGCTTCCGGGGTCGGCACAATGAGCAGTTCTTC.

The chain links TRBV12-3 or TRBV12-4 to TRBJ1-1, with D hard to call. The germline V and J ends were trimmed by 2 bases and 0 bases, with 7 bases remaining between them. The CDR3 has 14 amino acids. CDR3: CASSLTLMNTEAFF. The CDR3 DNA sequence: TGTGCCAGCAGTTTAACCCTTATGAACACTGAAGCTTTCTTT.

This clonotype was seen more than once but under ten times. This chain connects TRBV5-1 to TRBJ2-3, with unresolved D. CDR3 length: 13 amino acids. Germline V gene data show CDR1 as SGHRS and CDR2 as YFSETQ. V shed 4 bases and J shed 3 bases, with 9 bases lying between them. The CDR3, as DNA: TGCGCCAGCAGCAAAGGAAGAACAGATACGCAGTATTTT. This gives the protein CASSKGRTDTQYF. The whole variable domain, remainder taken from reference TRBV5-1 and TRBJ2-3, is KAGVTQTPRYLIKTRGQQVTLSCSPISGHRSVSWYQQTPGQGLQFLFEYFSETQRNKGNFPGRFSGRQFSNSRSEMNVSTLELGDSALYLCASSKGRTDTQYFGPGTRLTVL.

J is TRBJ2-7 and V is TRBV7-9; 16 bases match TRBD2. The CDR3 is made up of 15 amino acids. The germline CDR1 and CDR2 sequences are SEHNR and FQNEAQ (reference sequence). V dropped 5 bases and J dropped 9; count of bases not matched to a gene: 7. CDR3 residues: CASSPGTSGRALQYF. CDR3 DNA: TGTGCCAGCAGCCCCGGGACTAGCGGGAGGGCCTTGCAGTACTTC.

This clonotype showed up just once. The CDR3 loop is CAIAQGNGYTF. DNA of the CDR3: TGTGCCATCGCTCAGGGTAATGGCTACACCTTC. This chain links TRBV10-3 with TRBJ1-2, with D possibly matching TRBD1 (5 bases). The V gene lost 8 bases and the J gene lost 6 bases, with 10 bases spanning the gap. CDR1 and CDR2 from the germline V gene are ENHRY and SYGVKD. The CDR3 totals 11 residues.

The chain has TRBV5-4 and TRBJ2-2; weak D call: TRBD2 (5 bases). The germline V gene has CDR1 SGHNT and CDR2 YYREEE (reference sequence). The CDR3 covers 15 residues. V lost 0 bases and J 6 bases, leaving 12 bases between the germline ends. The CDR3 sequence: CASSLEEGFSGELFF. The CDR3 bases are TGTGCCAGCAGCTTGGAAGAGGGATTTTCCGGGGAGCTGTTTTTT.

The rearrangement links TRBV7-2 to TRBJ2-1; TRBD1 matches at 7 bases. There are 14 residues in the CDR3. V dropped 4 bases and J dropped 13; count of bases not matched to a gene: 13. From germline, CDR1 is SGHTA and CDR2 FQGNSA. CDR3 DNA sequence: TGTGCCAGCAGCTCACGGGACAGAAGTGTCAATCAGTTCTTC. The encoded protein is CASSSRDRSVNQFF.

This clonotype was seen a handful of times. This rearrangement joins TRBV29-1 to TRBJ2-7; possibly TRBD1 or TRBD2 for D (5 bases each). The CDR3 loop spans 12 amino acids. Germline V CDR1 and CDR2: SQVTM, ANQGSEA. Trimming pared 6 bases from V and 5 bases from J, leaving 14 bases between. CDR3 sequence (DNA): TGCAGCGTGGGGGTTGGAGGCAACGAGCAGTACTTC. This encodes CSVGVGGNEQYF.

The chain uses TRBV20-1 and TRBJ2-3; possibly TRBD1 for D (7 bases). Trimming left V 4 bases short and J 2 bases short, with 19 bases between. The CDR3 runs to 16 residues. Germline values: CDR1 DFQATT, CDR2 SNEGSKA (reference sequence). DNA of the CDR3: TGCAGTGCTATCAATAGCGGAGGGGGCCTCACAGATACGCAGTATTTT. This encodes CSAINSGGGLTDTQYF.

V and J are TRBV6-5 and TRBJ1-2, with D maybe TRBD1 (5 bases). V lost 5 bases, J lost 6 bases, and 13 bases lay in between. This CDR3 region has 13 residues. Germline V CDR1 and CDR2: MNHEY, SVGAGI. CDR3 residues: CASSPSGLDGYTF. CDR3 DNA: TGTGCCAGCAGTCCCTCGGGGCTGGATGGCTACACCTTC.

Only a few counts were recorded for this clonotype. The rearrangement uses TRBV5-1 and TRBJ2-7, with TRBD2 identical over 12 bases. V gave up 4 bases and J gave up 2 bases; unmatched junction bases: 4. Per the germline V gene, CDR1 is SGHRS and CDR2 is YFSETQ. The CDR3 sequence is 15 residues long. The CDR3 DNA follows: TGCGCCAGCAGCATCTCTAGCGGGAGGGCCTACGAGCAGTACTTC. It encodes CASSISSGRAYEQYF.

This clonotype occurred a few times. The chain is built from TRBV7-2 and TRBJ1-6; 9 nucleotides align to TRBD1. Trimming took 1 base from V and 13 from J; bases not matched to a gene: 5. Germline V lookup: CDR1 SGHTA, CDR2 FQGNSA. The CDR3 is 14 amino acids. Here the CDR3 reads CASSLGDRVLPLHF. The CDR3 coding sequence is TGTGCCAGCAGCTTAGGGGACAGGGTTCTTCCCCTCCACTTT.

This clonotype came up a few times. This chain uses TRBV6-1 with TRBJ1-6, with a possible D match to TRBD1 (5 bases). Deletions cut 4 bases from V and 0 bases from J, with 10 bases between. CDR1 is MNHNS, CDR2 SASEGT, per germline. There are 16 residues in the CDR3. The CDR3 reads CASSAGLSSYNSPLHF. In DNA, the CDR3 is TGTGCCAGCAGTGCGGGGCTAAGCTCCTATAATTCACCCCTCCACTTT.

CDR3 coding DNA: TGCGCCAGCAGCCAAGATACCATCCCAGGCTCCTACAATGAGCAGTTCTTC. The encoded protein is CASSQDTIPGSYNEQFF. The V and J genes are TRBV4-3 and TRBJ2-1, with D hard to call. CDR3 length: 17 amino acids. V lost 0 bases, J lost 0 bases, and 12 bases lay in between. Germline V gene lookup returns CDR1 LGHNA and CDR2 YSLEER.

This clonotype was seen more than once but under ten times. The rearrangement joins TRBV7-9 to TRBJ2-1; D remains ambiguous. V lost 2 bases, J lost 3 bases, and 11 bases lay in between. There are 15 residues in the CDR3. Germline assignment: CDR1 SEHNR and CDR2 FQNEAQ (reference sequence). CDR3 nucleotides: TGTGCCAGCAGCTTACGCCCAGCAGTCTACAATGAGCAGTTCTTC. Translated: CASSLRPAVYNEQFF.

This clonotype was recorded at least ten times. The V gene is TRBV3-1, the J gene TRBJ2-1; D is undetermined. Per the germline V gene, CDR1 is LGHDT and CDR2 is YNNKEL (reference sequence). Trimming removed 1 base from V and 5 bases from J, with 15 bases in between. The CDR3 loop spans 16 amino acids. The CDR3 coding sequence is TGTGCCAGCAGCCAAGGGTCCCCTAGTCACCACAATGAGCAGTTCTTC. Translating gives CASSQGSPSHHNEQFF.

The chain joins TRBV11-2 to TRBJ1-2; TRBD1 matches at 8 bases. Germline CDR1 reads SGHAT; CDR2 reads FQNNGV. J was trimmed by 4 bases and V by 4 bases; bases with no gene match: 2. This CDR3 is 13 amino acids long. CDR3 loop: CASSSGQVYGYTF. The DNA for the CDR3 is TGTGCCAGCAGCTCGGGACAGGTCTATGGCTACACCTTC.

Here the CDR3 reads CSARDFSGHSYEQYF. CDR3 in DNA: TGCAGTGCTAGAGATTTCAGCGGGCACTCCTACGAGCAGTACTTC. This chain joins TRBV20-1 and TRBJ2-7; weak D call: TRBD2 (6 bases). The V and J ends lost 0 bases and 0 bases respectively, with 12 bases between them. CDR1 and CDR2 from the germline V gene are DFQATT and SNEGSKA (reference sequence). The CDR3 contains 15 residues.

This chain connects TRBV12-3 or TRBV12-4 to TRBJ2-1; D is possibly TRBD1 (5 bases). CDR3 length: 13 amino acids. Trimming removed 5 bases from V and 7 bases from J, with 12 bases in between. CDR3 region: CASSPGMGNEQFF. The DNA of the CDR3 is TGTGCCAGCAGTCCAGGGATGGGGAATGAGCAGTTCTTC.